This T cell receptor (beta chain) was documented in a study of T cells in Graves' hyperthyroidism and ophthalmopathy (dated by TCRdb to about 2019). Broadly, across the study: Peripheral blood was collected at initial diagnosis, before any treatment. The paper reports TCR Vbeta CDR3 sequencing of approximately 140 peripheral blood samples: some 41 ophthalmopathy, about 75 hyperthyroidism and approximately 17 progressor patients. Following sampling, methimazole starting at 30 mg daily was given to hyperthyroidism patients, and high-dose intravenous methylprednisolone was given to ophthalmopathy patients. TCR V-J signatures able to tell the groups apart were searched for in a discovery cohort of 100 patients, of whom around 42 had Graves' ophthalmopathy and about 55 had stable Graves' hyperthyroidism. In about 6 Graves' hyperthyroidism patients, the study also compared T-cell repertoires from thyroid tissue with T-cell repertoires from blood. Whether ophthalmopathy could be predicted prospectively was tested in an independent validation cohort made up of about 18 hyperthyroidism patients plus 17 patients who later progressed to ophthalmopathy. For training and testing, the 80 to 100 patients in the discovery cohort were randomly divided in a 7:3 ratio.

About this clonotype itself: No antigen is known for it. A single base separates this from a much larger clone, so it may be a read error.

Taken from cysteine to phenylalanine, the CDR3 has 15 residues. CDR3 DNA is the only sequence kept; it has 45 bases, read in frame from the first base. A distance of 15 bases separates the germline ends of V and J, which lose 5 bases and 2 bases respectively. Looking up the germline V gene (reference sequence) yields CDR1 LNHDA and CDR2 SQIVND. Findings and caveats that apply to the study as a whole: A model built on a 13 V-J signature distinguished ophthalmopathy from stable hyperthyroidism, reaching 87.88% sensitivity and around 81% specificity in cross-validation and 80%/75% in testing. In validation, progression to ophthalmopathy was predicted by the model with 70.59% sensitivity and 72.22% specificity, a median of approximately 6.5 months before onset. Blood samples also contained most of the expanded thyroid clonotypes (frequency above 0.001), which suggests that blood repertoires may reflect thyroid immune responses. Sample size was not statistically predetermined, and investigators were not blinded to group allocation.

The TCR beta CDR3 regions were amplified from RNA transcripts. The first round of RT-PCR for the TCR CDR3 was performed with the HTBI primer set and the Qiagen OneStep RT-PCR kit. The libraries were constructed in a second round of multiplex PCR and then size-selected and purified. Sequencing of the libraries was done on an Illumina HiSeq2000 using paired-end 100 bp reads. The authors processed their data as follows. SOAPnuke was used to process the raw data, throwing out any read that contained adapters or uncalled bases, had a mean Phred below 15, or lacked an exact constant-primer or identifier match. COPE v1.2.5 was used to merge high-quality paired reads, and clonotypes were defined as unique nucleotide sequences. MiTCR v1.1 was used to align clonotypes to the IMGT TRBV, TRBD and TRBJ reference segments. Only V-J combinations with frequency above 0.0001, covering 99% to 99.2% of repertoires, were analysed. The TCS score was defined as F50 (clonal expansion) divided by E x V (chaos), with BLOSUM62-based TCRdist calculated between CDR3 peptides within each V-J. Welch's t-statistics and random forest reduced around 510 V-J features to around 14, which were used in a naive Bayes classifier (R e1071). Using fastp at Q25 and MiXCR, TCRdb reprocessed the public reads and kept productive beta chains. Rows merge per CDR3 protein into single entries with the most common DNA and genes. What appears here as the V and J calls and clone size reflects TCRdb's work, not the paper's. This sample has 450,000 to 650,000 distinct CDR3 sequences in its table, and 12% to 15% of those were observed once. The ten largest clones take up over 6% of the sample.

Ophthalmopathy patients had moderately to severely active disease, with a Clinical Activity Score of 3 or more, a NOSPECS grade of 4 or more, and a disease duration of less than 3 months. Patients with uncontrolled infections, other autoimmune diseases, pregnancy or lactation were excluded. Diagnoses were established on the basis of clinical symptoms, serum thyroxine and TRAb, thyroid ultrasound, and orbital computed tomography. PBMCs were isolated from 10 ml of fresh peripheral blood by Ficoll-Paque density gradient centrifugation. Total RNA was extracted using Trizol reagent, and RNA quality was assessed on an Agilent 2100 Bioanalyzer.

This receptor was obtained from a woman between 18 and 29 years old with Graves' ophthalmopathy. Material: blood. The rearranged chain carries TRBV19 and TRBJ1-2; the D gene is possibly TRBD1, with 5 bases matching. The sequenced DNA is TGTGCCAGTAGTTTGGGGGGGGGAGGAAACTATGGCTACACCTTC. Its translation reads: CASSLGGGGNYGYTF.